These T cell receptor beta chains were read from a single sample in a study of blood T cells in healthy people across ages. Each CDR3 protein gets one entry after TCRdb re-called the 5' RACE reads with MiXCR. Of some 790,000 distinct CDR3 sequences listed, about 30% are singletons. Sequenced: blood. Receptors originate from a woman older than 75 in good health. Both conserved end residues are part of each CDR3. A D gene is named only where the DNA matches it firmly. Clone size appears in some rows only: once, few, many, or a class for an expanded clone.

J gene | V gene | clone size | D gene | CDR3 DNA | CDR3 protein
TRBJ2-1 | TRBV24-1 | many | - | TGTGCCACCAGTGATCCCCAGGGGGGGATGTACAATGAGCAGTTCTTC | CATSDPQGGMYNEQFF
TRBJ1-5 | TRBV20-1 | - | TRBD1 | TGCAGTGCTGCCACAGGGGGCAACAATCAGCCCCAGCATTTT | CSAATGGNNQPQHF
TRBJ1-2 | TRBV5-5 | - | - | TGTGCCAGCAGTTCTGGAGACCGGGGTGGCTACACCTTC | CASSSGDRGGYTF
TRBJ2-6 | TRBV11-2 | few | - | TGTGCCAGCAGCTTCTCTAGGTCTGGGGCCAACGTCCGGACTTTC | CASSFSRSGANVRTF
TRBJ2-2 | TRBV7-2 | - | TRBD1 | TGTGCCAGCAGCCAGGACAGGGTAAACACCGGGGAGCTGTTTTTT | CASSQDRVNTGELFF
TRBJ1-6 | TRBV10-3 | few | - | TGTGCCGTCAGTGAGGGTGCAGAGGGCAATTCACCCCCCCACTTT | CAVSEGAEGNSPPHF
TRBJ2-4 | TRBV19 | few | - | TGTGCCAGTAGCATGGGACGGAACATTCAGTACTTC | CASSMGRNIQYF
TRBJ2-4 | TRBV3-1 | - | TRBD1 | TGTGCCAGCAGCCGCTCCCGGACAGGGAATTTGAACATTCAGTACTTC | CASSRSRTGNLNIQYF
TRBJ2-5 | TRBV20-1 | many | - | TGCAGTGCCAGGGACAGCGGGAAACAAGAGAAGGCCCAGTACTTC | CSARDSGKQEKAQYF
TRBJ2-3 | TRBV4-3 | many | - | TGCGCCAGCAGCCAAAGCCTAGCGAGAACAGATACGCAGTATTTT | CASSQSLARTDTQYF
TRBJ1-6 | TRBV12-3/TRBV12-4 | many | - | TGTGCCAGCAGTCGGGGTAATTCACCCCTCCACTTT | CASSRGNSPLHF
TRBJ2-6 | TRBV5-1 | - | TRBD1 | TGCGCCAGCAGACTTCGGACAGGGACTGGCTCTGGGGCCAACGTCCGGACTTTC | CASRLRTGTGSGANVRTF
TRBJ1-5 | TRBV10-3 | many | TRBD1 | TGTGCCATTCGCGGGGACAGTGGGTTCAATCAGCCCCAGCATTTT | CAIRGDSGFNQPQHF
TRBJ1-6 | TRBV5-6 | - | - | TGTGCCAGCAGCGGGGACGGATACCTAAATTCACCCCTCCACTTT | CASSGDGYLNSPLHF